This T cell receptor beta chain is from a study of blood T cell repertoires in COVID-19. Study-wide context: Nucleic acid was either cDNA or gDNA, and it came from T cells, B-cell-depleted T cells, or PBMCs.

V was pared by 0 bases and J by 3 bases, with 5 bases of the junction left unmatched. The CDR3 has 15 residues. In germline, CDR1 is SGDLS, CDR2 YYNGEE. The table came from immunoSEQ multiplex PCR; TCRdb's copy has only in-frame clones and leaves some out. The sample has over 130,000 clones; more than 65% are singletons. The material sequenced was peripheral blood. This sequence originates from a human donor in a cohort sampled during active COVID-19. The chain is built from TRBV9 and TRBJ1-2; 7 bases are shared with TRBD1. CDR3 sequence reads: CASSVASGGYYGYTF. The CDR3 DNA is TGTGCCAGCAGCGTAGCGTCAGGGGGATACTATGGCTACACCTTC.